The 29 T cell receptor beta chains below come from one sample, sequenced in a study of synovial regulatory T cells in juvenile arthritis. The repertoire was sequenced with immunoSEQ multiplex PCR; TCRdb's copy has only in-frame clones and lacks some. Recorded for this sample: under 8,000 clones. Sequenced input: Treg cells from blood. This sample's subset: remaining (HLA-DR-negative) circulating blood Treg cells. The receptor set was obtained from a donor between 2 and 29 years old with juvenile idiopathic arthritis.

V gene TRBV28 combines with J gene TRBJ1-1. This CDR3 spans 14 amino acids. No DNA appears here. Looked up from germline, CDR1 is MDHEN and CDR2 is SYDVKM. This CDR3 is CASSFIGVNTEAFF. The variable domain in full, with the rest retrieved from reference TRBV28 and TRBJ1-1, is DVKVTQSSRYLVKRTGEKVFLECVQDMDHENMFWYRQDPGLGLRLIYFSYDVKMKEKGDIPEGYSVSREKKERFSLILESASTNQTSMYLCASSFIGVNTEAFFGQGTRLTVV.

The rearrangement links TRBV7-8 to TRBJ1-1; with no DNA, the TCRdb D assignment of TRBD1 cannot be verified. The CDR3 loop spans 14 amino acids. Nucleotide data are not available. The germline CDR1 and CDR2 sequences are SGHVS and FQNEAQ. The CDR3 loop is CASSSSTVSTEAFF.

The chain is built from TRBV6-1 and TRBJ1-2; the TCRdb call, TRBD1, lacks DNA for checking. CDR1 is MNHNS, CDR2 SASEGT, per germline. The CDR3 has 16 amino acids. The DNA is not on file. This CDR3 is CASSAFDGTGLVGYTF.

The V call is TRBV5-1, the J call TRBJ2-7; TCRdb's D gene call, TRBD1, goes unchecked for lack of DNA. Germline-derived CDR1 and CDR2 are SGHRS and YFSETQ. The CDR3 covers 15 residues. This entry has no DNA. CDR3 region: CASSLGDRTRYEQYF. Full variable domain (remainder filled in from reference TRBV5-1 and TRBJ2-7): KAGVTQTPRYLIKTRGQQVTLSCSPISGHRSVSWYQQTPGQGLQFLFEYFSETQRNKGNFPGRFSGRQFSNSRSEMNVSTLELGDSALYLCASSLGDRTRYEQYFGPGTRLTVT.

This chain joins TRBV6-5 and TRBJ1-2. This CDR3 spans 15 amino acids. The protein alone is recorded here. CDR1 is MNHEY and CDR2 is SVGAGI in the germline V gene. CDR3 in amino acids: CASSYSRPSDYGYTF.

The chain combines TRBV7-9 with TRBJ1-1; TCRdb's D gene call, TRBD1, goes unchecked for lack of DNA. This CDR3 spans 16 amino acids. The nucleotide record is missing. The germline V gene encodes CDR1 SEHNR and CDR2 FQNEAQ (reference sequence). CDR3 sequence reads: CASSLIRGLVNTEAFF.

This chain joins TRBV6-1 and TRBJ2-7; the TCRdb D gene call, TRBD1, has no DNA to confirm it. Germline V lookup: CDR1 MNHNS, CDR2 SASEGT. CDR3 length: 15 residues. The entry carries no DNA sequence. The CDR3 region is CASSEIGGGPYEQYF.

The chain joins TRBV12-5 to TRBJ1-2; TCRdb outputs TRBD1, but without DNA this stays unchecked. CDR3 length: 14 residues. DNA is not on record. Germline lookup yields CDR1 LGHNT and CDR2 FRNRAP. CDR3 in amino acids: CASGPTGSPYGYTF.

The CDR3: CASSQGRTGGISNYGYTF. This chain connects TRBV14 to TRBJ1-2; TCRdb's D call of TRBD1 is untestable without DNA. The CDR3 extends over 18 amino acids. No DNA accompanies this entry. Germline CDR1 is SGHDN and CDR2 is FVKESK.

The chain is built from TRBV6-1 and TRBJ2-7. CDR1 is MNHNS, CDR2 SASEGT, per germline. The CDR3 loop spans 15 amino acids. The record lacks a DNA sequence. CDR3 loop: CASRTRDAPVSEQYF.

CDR3 in amino acids: CASSLLARGGFNEKLFF. The chain carries TRBV5-1 and TRBJ1-4. CDR3 size: 17 residues. Only the protein is on record. Germline V gene sequence: CDR1 SGHRS, CDR2 YFSETQ.

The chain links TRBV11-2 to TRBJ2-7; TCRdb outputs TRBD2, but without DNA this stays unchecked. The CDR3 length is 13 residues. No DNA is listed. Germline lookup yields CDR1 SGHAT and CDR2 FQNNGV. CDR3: CASSTGGAYEQYF.

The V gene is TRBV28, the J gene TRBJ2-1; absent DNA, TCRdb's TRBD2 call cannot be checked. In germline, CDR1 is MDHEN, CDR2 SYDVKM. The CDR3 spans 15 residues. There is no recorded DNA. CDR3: CASSLAGVIFKEQFF.

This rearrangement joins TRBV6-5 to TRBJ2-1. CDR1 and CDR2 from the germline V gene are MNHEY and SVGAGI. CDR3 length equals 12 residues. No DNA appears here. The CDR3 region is CASSSPALVRFF.

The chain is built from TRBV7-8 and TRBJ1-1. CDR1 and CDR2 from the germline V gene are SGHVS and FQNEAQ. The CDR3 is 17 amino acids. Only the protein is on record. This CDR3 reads CASSLVRTYLKNTEAFF.

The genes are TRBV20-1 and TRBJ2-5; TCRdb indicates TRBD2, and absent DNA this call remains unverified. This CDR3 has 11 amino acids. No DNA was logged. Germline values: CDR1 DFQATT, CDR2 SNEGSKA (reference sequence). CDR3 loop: CSAREIVTQYF.

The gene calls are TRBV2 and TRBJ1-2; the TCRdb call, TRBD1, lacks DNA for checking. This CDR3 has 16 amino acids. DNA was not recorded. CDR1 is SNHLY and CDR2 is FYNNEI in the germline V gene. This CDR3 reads CASIKPGQGTRYGYTF.

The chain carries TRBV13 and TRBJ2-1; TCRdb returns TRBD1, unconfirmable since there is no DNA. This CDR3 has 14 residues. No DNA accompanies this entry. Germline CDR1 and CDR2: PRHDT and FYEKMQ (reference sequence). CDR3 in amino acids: CASSRGQGQFEQFF.

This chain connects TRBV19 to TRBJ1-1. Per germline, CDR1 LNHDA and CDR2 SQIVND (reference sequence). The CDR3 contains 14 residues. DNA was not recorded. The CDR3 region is CASSRGRGDTEAFF.

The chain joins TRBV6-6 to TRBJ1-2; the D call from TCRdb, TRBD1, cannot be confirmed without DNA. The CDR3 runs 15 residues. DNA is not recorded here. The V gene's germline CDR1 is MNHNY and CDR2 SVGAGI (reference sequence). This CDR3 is CASSYSVAANYGYTF.

The CDR3 region is CASSLSSVVVNSPLHF. The chain is built from TRBV7-4 and TRBJ1-6. The CDR3 has 16 amino acids. Nucleotide data are not available. Germline CDR1 reads SGHVT; CDR2 reads SQSDAQ. The whole variable domain, remainder taken from reference TRBV7-4 and TRBJ1-6, is GAGVSQSPRYKVAKRGRDVALRCDSISGHVTLYWYRQTLGQGSEVLTYSQSDAQRDKSGRPSGRFSAERPERSVSTLKIQRTEQGDSAVYLCASSLSSVVVNSPLHFGNGTRLTVT.

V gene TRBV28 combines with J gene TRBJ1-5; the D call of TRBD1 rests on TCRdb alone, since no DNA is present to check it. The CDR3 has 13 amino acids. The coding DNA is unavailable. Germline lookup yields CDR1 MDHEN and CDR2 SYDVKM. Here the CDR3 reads CASSSDRGRPQHF.

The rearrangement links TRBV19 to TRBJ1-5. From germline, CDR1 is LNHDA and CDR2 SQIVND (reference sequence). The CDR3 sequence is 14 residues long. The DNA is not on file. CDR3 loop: CASSTDRSNQPQHF.

CDR3 sequence: CASSLVQNPNYGYTF. The chain uses TRBV27 and TRBJ1-2; as DNA is missing, the TRBD1 call by TCRdb cannot be tested. The CDR3 runs 15 residues. No coding sequence is recorded. In germline, CDR1 is MNHEY, CDR2 SMNVEV (reference sequence).

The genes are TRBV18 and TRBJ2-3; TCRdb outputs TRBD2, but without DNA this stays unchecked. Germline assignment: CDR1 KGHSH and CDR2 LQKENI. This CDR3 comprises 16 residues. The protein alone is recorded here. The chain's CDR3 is CASSLGTSGNTDTQYF.

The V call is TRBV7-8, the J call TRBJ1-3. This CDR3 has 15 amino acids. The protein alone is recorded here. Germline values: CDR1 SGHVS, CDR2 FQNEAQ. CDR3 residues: CASTIRGISGNTIYF.

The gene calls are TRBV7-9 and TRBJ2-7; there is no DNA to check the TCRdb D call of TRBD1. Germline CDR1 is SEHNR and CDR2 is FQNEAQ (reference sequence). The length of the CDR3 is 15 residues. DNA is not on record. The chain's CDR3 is CASRPDRVVSYEQYF.

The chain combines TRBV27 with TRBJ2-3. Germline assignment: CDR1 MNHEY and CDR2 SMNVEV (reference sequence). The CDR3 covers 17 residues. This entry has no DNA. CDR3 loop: CASSFRQATGGADTQYF.

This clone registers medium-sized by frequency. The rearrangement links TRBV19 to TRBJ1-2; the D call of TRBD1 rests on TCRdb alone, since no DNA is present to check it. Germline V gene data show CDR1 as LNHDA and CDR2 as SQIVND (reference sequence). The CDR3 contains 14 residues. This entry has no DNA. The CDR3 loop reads CASSMPSTGNGYTF.